This entry lists 12 T cell receptor beta chains sequenced from one sample in a study of blood T cell repertoires in COVID-19. Profiling relied on immunoSEQ multiplex PCR, and the TCRdb table lists in-frame clones only, not all of them. Of roughly 100,000 clones in the sample, roughly 87% were seen once. Sequencing was done on a sample of peripheral blood. The receptors were sampled from a woman in her fifties or sixties with COVID-19, enrolled during active disease.

This rearrangement joins TRBV11-2 to TRBJ2-3; tentative D call: TRBD2 (6 bases). Germline lookup yields CDR1 SGHAT and CDR2 FQNNGV. This CDR3 spans 15 amino acids. V lost 1 base and J lost 0, with 8 bases in between. The CDR3 sequence: CASSLGRGSTDTQYF. In DNA form, the CDR3 reads TGTGCCAGCAGCTTAGGGCGGGGAAGCACAGATACGCAGTATTTT.

V and J are TRBV27 and TRBJ2-1, with a weak D call TRBD2 (5 bases). Trimming cost V 3 bases and J 5 bases, with 14 bases left between them. CDR1 is MNHEY, CDR2 SMNVEV, per germline (reference sequence). There are 15 residues in the CDR3. CDR3 in amino acids: CASSFLDWKNNEQFF. The CDR3 DNA is TGTGCCAGCAGTTTTTTGGACTGGAAAAACAATGAGCAGTTCTTC.

The rearrangement links TRBV28 to TRBJ2-5, with 8 bases lining up with TRBD2. The V segment lost 2 bases and the J segment 6 bases; nucleotides outside the gene matches: 5. CDR3 length: 14 residues. CDR1 MDHEN and CDR2 SYDVKM come from the germline V gene. CDR3 sequence reads: CASSLAGGGKTQYF. The CDR3 nucleotides read TGTGCCAGCAGTTTAGCGGGGGGCGGGAAGACCCAGTACTTC.

The chain links TRBV13 to TRBJ1-3; weak D call: TRBD1 (5 bases). This CDR3 is built from 18 residues. Germline values: CDR1 PRHDT, CDR2 FYEKMQ (reference sequence). Trimming stripped 0 bases from V and 2 bases from J, with 17 bases between. CDR3: CASSLGRGLWGAGNTIYF. CDR3 coding DNA: TGTGCCAGCAGCTTAGGCCGCGGGCTGTGGGGGGCTGGAAACACCATATATTTT.

This clone was recorded once. The J gene is TRBJ1-5, the V gene TRBV12-3 or TRBV12-4; no reliable D call. The CDR3 consists of 12 residues. Deletions cut 5 bases from V and 3 bases from J, with 5 bases between. In DNA, the CDR3 is TGTGCCAGCAGTCCCTCCAATCAGCCCCAGCATTTT. Its translation: CASSPSNQPQHF.

The genes are TRBV6-5 and TRBJ2-7, with 9 bases fitting TRBD1. This CDR3 region has 15 residues. Germline assignment: CDR1 MNHEY and CDR2 SVGAGI. Germline trimming cut 0 bases from V and 1 base from J; bases unmatched to any gene: 1. CDR3 protein: CASSYSDRGSYEQYF. In DNA, the CDR3 is TGTGCCAGCAGTTACTCGGACAGGGGATCCTACGAGCAGTACTTC.

This rearrangement joins TRBV7-9 to TRBJ2-1, with D maybe TRBD2 (5 bases). The germline CDR1 and CDR2 sequences are SEHNR and FQNEAQ (reference sequence). Trimming removed 8 bases from V and 2 bases from J, with 13 bases in between. The CDR3 runs 14 residues. The CDR3 reads CASAISRAYNEQFF. CDR3 in DNA: TGTGCCAGCGCGATTTCGAGGGCCTACAATGAGCAGTTCTTC.

DNA for the CDR3: TGTGCCTGGAGCCAGCCCGGACAGGGGCGTGGGGACGAGCAGTACTTC. Encoded protein: CAWSQPGQGRGDEQYF. The chain combines TRBV30 with TRBJ2-7; 9 nucleotides agree with TRBD1. CDR3 length: 16 residues. Germline trimming cut 3 bases from V and 5 bases from J; bases unmatched to any gene: 14. Germline CDR1 and CDR2: GTSNPN and SVGIG (reference sequence).

V is TRBV5-1 and J is TRBJ1-2, with a weak D call TRBD1 (5 bases). CDR3 length equals 14 residues. Germline-derived CDR1 and CDR2 are SGHRS and YFSETQ. V was clipped by 0 bases and J by 9 bases, with 15 bases between them. Here the CDR3 reads CASSLAWAGSSYTF. CDR3 in DNA: TGCGCCAGCAGCTTGGCCTGGGCAGGGTCGAGCTACACCTTC.

This clone was seen only a few times. This chain connects TRBV25-1 to TRBJ1-1; D remains ambiguous. Trimming stripped 5 bases from V and 6 bases from J, with 10 bases between. CDR1 is MGHDK, CDR2 SYGVNS, per germline. The CDR3 sequence is 12 residues long. The CDR3 loop is CASSLGGAEAFF. In DNA form, the CDR3 reads TGTGCCAGCAGTTTAGGCGGAGCTGAAGCTTTCTTT.

The genes are TRBV3-1 (or the pseudogene TRBV3-2) and TRBJ2-5, with 11 bases aligning to TRBD2. Germline V gene sequence: CDR1 LGHDT, CDR2 YNNKEL (reference sequence). Germline trimming cut 0 bases from V and 2 bases from J; bases unmatched to any gene: 5. CDR3 length: 17 amino acids. The CDR3 loop is CASSQELAGATQETQYF. For the CDR3, the DNA is TGTGCCAGCAGCCAAGAACTAGCGGGGGCCACACAAGAGACCCAGTACTTC.

The chain uses TRBV10-3 and TRBJ1-1, with 10 nucleotides matching TRBD1. This CDR3 is 14 amino acids long. V was clipped by 6 bases and J by 1 base; unmatched bases: 2. Germline CDR1 and CDR2: ENHRY and SYGVKD. The CDR3 here is CAISRDRGNTEAFF. The CDR3 nucleotides read TGTGCCATCAGCAGGGACAGGGGGAACACTGAAGCTTTCTTT.